The 13 T cell receptor beta chains in this list originate from one sample, sequenced in a study of shared clonotypes between healthy human individuals. Profiled with immunoSEQ multiplex PCR; TCRdb holds only in-frame clones, not every one. The sample lists around 690,000 clones, about nine tenths occurring once. Specimen: memory CD8+ T cells from PBMCs. Subset given: CD45RO+ cells pooled with CCR7-negative TemRA cells. The receptors derive from a man aged 18 to 29 in good health. Some clones in this sample may be carry-over from other donors' samples.

The table lists this clone with a count of one. The chain has TRBV5-8 and TRBJ2-1; perhaps TRBD1 as D (5 bases). CDR1 is SGHTS, CDR2 YDEGEE, per germline. The CDR3 runs to 15 residues. V lost 0 bases and J lost 8, with 15 bases in between. The CDR3 reads CASSLGQGLRDEQFF. CDR3 DNA: TGTGCCAGCAGCTTGGGGCAGGGCCTCCGCGATGAGCAGTTCTTC.

The J gene is TRBJ1-3, the V gene TRBV6-1, with D uncertain. The germline V gene has CDR1 MNHNS and CDR2 SASEGT. This CDR3 contains 17 residues. V was pared by 1 base and J by 1 base, with 14 bases between. CDR3 amino acids: CASSEGWGRFSGNTIYF. As DNA, the CDR3 is TGTGCCAGCAGTGAAGGATGGGGAAGATTTTCTGGAAACACCATATATTTT.

The chain recombines TRBV2 with TRBJ2-4; 7 bases align to TRBD1. This CDR3 comprises 15 residues. CDR1 and CDR2 (germline): SNHLY, FYNNEI. J lost 1 base, V lost 10 bases, and 10 bases had no gene match. Here the CDR3 DNA reads TGTGCCATTAAGGGGGCCAGAGGCGCCAAAAACATTCAGTACTTC. Encoded protein: CAIKGARGAKNIQYF.

J is TRBJ2-7 and V is TRBV15; 7 positions agree with TRBD1. Unmatched junction bases numbered 2, after V lost 0 bases and J lost 0 bases. The CDR3 extends over 15 amino acids. From germline, CDR1 is LNHNV and CDR2 YYDKDF (reference sequence). CDR3 sequence (DNA): TGTGCCACCAGCAGAGAGACAGGGAGCTCCTACGAGCAGTACTTC. Its protein product is CATSRETGSSYEQYF.

CDR3 in amino acids: CASSNPGGWRETQYF. The CDR3 coding sequence is TGTGCCAGCAGCAACCCAGGGGGATGGAGGGAGACCCAGTACTTC. The chain has TRBV28 and TRBJ2-5; TRBD1 agrees at 7 bases. The V gene end was trimmed by 6 bases and the J gene end by 5 bases; junction bases not matched to a gene: 12. The CDR3 has 15 residues. Germline V gene sequence: CDR1 MDHEN, CDR2 SYDVKM. The full variable domain, with the rest looked up from reference TRBV28 and TRBJ2-5, is DVKVTQSSRYLVKRTGEKVFLECVQDMDHENMFWYRQDPGLGLRLIYFSYDVKMKEKGDIPEGYSVSREKKERFSLILESASTNQTSMYLCASSNPGGWRETQYFGPGTRLLVL.

As to this clone: The sample has other DNA sequences that encode this CDR3 too. This chain links TRBV10-3 with TRBJ1-1, with TRBD1 identical over 8 bases. V lost 4 bases, J lost 5 bases, and 6 bases stayed unmatched. Germline lookup yields CDR1 ENHRY and CDR2 SYGVKD. The CDR3 consists of 14 residues. The CDR3 DNA reads as TGTGCCATCAGTGGTGGACAGGGACGGACTGAAGCTTTCTTT. This codes for CAISGGQGRTEAFF.

The chain recombines TRBV5-8 with TRBJ1-1; TRBD1 agrees at 7 bases. V trimming: 3 bases; J trimming: 0 bases; junction bases outside the gene matches: 11. Germline V lookup: CDR1 SGHTS, CDR2 YDEGEE. The length of the CDR3 is 17 residues. CDR3 in amino acids: CASSSETGTIMNTEAFF. CDR3 nucleotides: TGTGCCAGCAGCTCTGAGACAGGGACCATTATGAACACTGAAGCTTTCTTT.

This clone was seen a few times. The genes are TRBV19 and TRBJ1-5, with 8 positions matching TRBD1. Germline assignment: CDR1 LNHDA and CDR2 SQIVND (reference sequence). The CDR3 sequence is 15 residues long. J gave up 5 bases and V 4 bases, and 7 bases lay outside the gene matches. The CDR3 DNA is TGTGCCAGTAGTACGGATACAGGGGGACATCAGCCCCAGCATTTT. Protein sequence: CASSTDTGGHQPQHF.

V usage is TRBV4-1 and J usage is TRBJ1-2; the D gene is possibly TRBD1 (5 bases). The CDR3 extends over 15 amino acids. V lost 5 bases and J 4 bases, leaving 17 bases between the germline ends. CDR1 and CDR2 (germline): MGHRA, YSYEKL. As DNA, the CDR3 is TGCGCCAGCAGCTACCGGGACCAGGCGTCCTATGGCTACACCTTC. Protein sequence: CASSYRDQASYGYTF.

The chain couples TRBV5-3 to TRBJ2-6; D is perhaps TRBD2 (5 bases). TRBV5-3 carries the ORF label, with uncertain function. The CDR3 consists of 16 residues. Trimming stripped 4 bases from V and 4 bases from J, with 15 bases between. The CDR3 coding sequence is TGTGCCAGAAGCAGCCCCGGGATAAGGGGGGCCAACGTCCTGACTTTC. This codes for CARSSPGIRGANVLTF.

This clone appeared a few times. The chain carries TRBV5-6 and TRBJ1-1; no firm D call. From germline, CDR1 is SGHDT and CDR2 YYEEEE. Trimming pared 4 bases from V and 6 bases from J, leaving 13 bases between. This CDR3 is 13 amino acids long. CDR3 sequence reads: CASSPPGKAEAFF. The CDR3 DNA reads TGTGCCAGCAGCCCGCCAGGAAAGGCTGAAGCTTTCTTT.

The CDR3 spells CASSLEFLAGGHEQFF. CDR3 coding DNA: TGTGCCAGCAGCTTAGAATTCCTAGCGGGAGGGCATGAGCAGTTCTTC. The chain is built from TRBV7-6 and TRBJ2-1, with 12 nucleotides matching TRBD2. Germline CDR1 reads SGHVS; CDR2 reads FNYEAQ. The J segment lost 8 bases and the V segment lost 1 base, leaving 6 bases of the junction unmatched. This CDR3 has 16 amino acids.

V and J are TRBV11-2 and TRBJ2-5; 8 positions match TRBD1. The CDR3 loop spans 14 amino acids. Germline V lookup: CDR1 SGHAT, CDR2 FQNNGV. The trim removed 5 bases at V and 2 bases at J, leaving 4 bases unmatched. The CDR3 region is CASSGRTGQETQYF. In DNA, the CDR3 is TGTGCCAGCAGCGGACGGACAGGGCAAGAGACCCAGTACTTC.